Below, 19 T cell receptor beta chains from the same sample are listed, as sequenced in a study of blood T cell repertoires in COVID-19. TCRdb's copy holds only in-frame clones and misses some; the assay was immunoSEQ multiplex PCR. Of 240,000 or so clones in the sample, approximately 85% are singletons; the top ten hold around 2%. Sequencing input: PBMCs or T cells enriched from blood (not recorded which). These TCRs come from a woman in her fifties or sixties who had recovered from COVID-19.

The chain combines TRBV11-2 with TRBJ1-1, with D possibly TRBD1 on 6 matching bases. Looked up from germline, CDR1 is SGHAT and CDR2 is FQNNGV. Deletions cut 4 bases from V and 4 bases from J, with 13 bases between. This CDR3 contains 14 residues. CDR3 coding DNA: TGTGCCAGCAGCTCTCACCAGGGGAGCACTGAAGCTTTCTTT. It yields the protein CASSSHQGSTEAFF.

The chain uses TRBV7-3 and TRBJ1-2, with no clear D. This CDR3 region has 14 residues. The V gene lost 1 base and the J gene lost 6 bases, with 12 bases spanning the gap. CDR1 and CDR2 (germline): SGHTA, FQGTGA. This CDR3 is CASSLNYIGDGYTF. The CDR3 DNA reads TGTGCCAGCAGCTTAAACTACATTGGAGATGGCTACACCTTC.

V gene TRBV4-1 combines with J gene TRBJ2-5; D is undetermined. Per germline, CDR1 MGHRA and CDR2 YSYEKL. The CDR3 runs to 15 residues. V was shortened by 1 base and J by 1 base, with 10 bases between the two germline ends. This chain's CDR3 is CASSQVHRSQETQYF. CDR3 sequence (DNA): TGCGCCAGCAGCCAAGTCCACAGATCCCAAGAGACCCAGTACTTC.

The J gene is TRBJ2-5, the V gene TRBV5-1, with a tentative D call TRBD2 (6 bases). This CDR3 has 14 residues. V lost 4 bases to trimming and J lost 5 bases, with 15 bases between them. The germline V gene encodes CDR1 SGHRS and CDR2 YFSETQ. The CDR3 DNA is TGCGCCAGCAGCATGCTAGCGACCCTCGAGACCCAGTACTTC. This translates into CASSMLATLETQYF. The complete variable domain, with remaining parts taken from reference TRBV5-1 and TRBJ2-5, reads KAGVTQTPRYLIKTRGQQVTLSCSPISGHRSVSWYQQTPGQGLQFLFEYFSETQRNKGNFPGRFSGRQFSNSRSEMNVSTLELGDSALYLCASSMLATLETQYFGPGTRLLVL.

This chain's CDR3 is CASSWRGGQGEETQYF. The CDR3 bases are TGTGCCAGCAGCTGGAGGGGGGGACAGGGAGAGGAGACCCAGTACTTC. The chain links TRBV7-2 to TRBJ2-5, with 9 bases identical to TRBD1. The CDR3 runs 16 residues. Germline loops: CDR1 SGHTA, CDR2 FQGNSA. The J segment lost 5 bases and the V segment lost 4 bases, leaving 11 bases of the junction unmatched.

The CDR3 bases are TGTGCCAGCAGTTCGCCCCGAGTACAGCCCCAGCATTTT. Its translation is CASSSPRVQPQHF. The rearrangement joins TRBV28 to TRBJ1-5; D is ambiguous. The germline V and J ends were trimmed by 4 bases and 7 bases, with 11 bases remaining between them. Germline V gives CDR1 MDHEN, CDR2 SYDVKM. The CDR3 totals 13 residues.

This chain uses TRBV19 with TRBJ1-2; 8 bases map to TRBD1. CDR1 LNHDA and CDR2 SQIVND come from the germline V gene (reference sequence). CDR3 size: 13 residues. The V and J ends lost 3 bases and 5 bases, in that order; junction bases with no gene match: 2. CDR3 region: CASSIGQGYGYTF. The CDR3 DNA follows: TGTGCCAGTAGTATTGGACAGGGTTATGGCTACACCTTC.

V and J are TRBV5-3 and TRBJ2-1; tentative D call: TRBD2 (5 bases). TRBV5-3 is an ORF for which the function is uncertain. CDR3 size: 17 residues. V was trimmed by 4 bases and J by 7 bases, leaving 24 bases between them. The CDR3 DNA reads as TGTGCCAGAAGCCCTCCGGGGAGCGGACCGTTTGGGAATGAGCAGTTCTTC. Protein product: CARSPPGSGPFGNEQFF.

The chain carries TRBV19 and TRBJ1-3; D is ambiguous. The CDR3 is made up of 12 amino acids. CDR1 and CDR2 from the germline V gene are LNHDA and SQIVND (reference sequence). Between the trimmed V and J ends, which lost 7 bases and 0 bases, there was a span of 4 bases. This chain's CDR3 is CASTNSGNTIYF. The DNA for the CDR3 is TGTGCCAGTACCAACTCTGGAAACACCATATATTTT.

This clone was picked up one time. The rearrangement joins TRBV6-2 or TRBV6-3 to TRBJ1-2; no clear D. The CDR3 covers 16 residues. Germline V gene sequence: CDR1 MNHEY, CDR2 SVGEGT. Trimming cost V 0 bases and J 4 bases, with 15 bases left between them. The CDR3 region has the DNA TGTGCCAGCAGTTACTCAACCAACAGTGTTGTCTATGGCTACACCTTC. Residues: CASSYSTNSVVYGYTF.

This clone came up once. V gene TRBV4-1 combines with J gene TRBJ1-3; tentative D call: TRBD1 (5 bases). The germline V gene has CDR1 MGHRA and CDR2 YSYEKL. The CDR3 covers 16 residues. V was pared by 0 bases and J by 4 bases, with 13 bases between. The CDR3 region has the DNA TGCGCCAGCAGCCAAGATCCCAGGGCCGAAGGAAACACCATATATTTT. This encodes CASSQDPRAEGNTIYF.

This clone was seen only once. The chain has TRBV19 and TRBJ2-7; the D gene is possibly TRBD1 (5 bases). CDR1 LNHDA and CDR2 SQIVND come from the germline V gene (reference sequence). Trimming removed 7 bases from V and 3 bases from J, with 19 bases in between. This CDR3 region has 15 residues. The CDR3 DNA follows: TGTGCCAGTAATCAAGGCAGGGCCTTGGGCTACGAGCAGTACTTC. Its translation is CASNQGRALGYEQYF.

The CDR3 is CATSRDRNSYEQYF. For the CDR3, the DNA is TGTGCCACCAGCAGAGACAGGAACTCCTACGAGCAGTACTTC. The rearrangement joins TRBV15 to TRBJ2-7; D is ambiguous. With 0 bases removed from V and 0 bases from J, the gap between germline ends came to 6 bases. Germline CDR1 reads LNHNV; CDR2 reads YYDKDF (reference sequence). The CDR3 runs 14 residues.

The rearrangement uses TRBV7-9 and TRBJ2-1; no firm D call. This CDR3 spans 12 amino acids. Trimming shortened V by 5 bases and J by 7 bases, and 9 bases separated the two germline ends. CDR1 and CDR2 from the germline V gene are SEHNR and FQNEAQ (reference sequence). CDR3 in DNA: TGTGCCAGCAGCCTACCCTTGAATGAGCAGTTCTTC. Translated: CASSLPLNEQFF.

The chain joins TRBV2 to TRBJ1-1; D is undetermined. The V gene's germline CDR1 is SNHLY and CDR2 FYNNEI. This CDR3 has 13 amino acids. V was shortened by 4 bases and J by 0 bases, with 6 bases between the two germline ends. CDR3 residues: CASSVQMNTEAFF. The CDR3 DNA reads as TGTGCCAGCAGTGTACAAATGAACACTGAAGCTTTCTTT.

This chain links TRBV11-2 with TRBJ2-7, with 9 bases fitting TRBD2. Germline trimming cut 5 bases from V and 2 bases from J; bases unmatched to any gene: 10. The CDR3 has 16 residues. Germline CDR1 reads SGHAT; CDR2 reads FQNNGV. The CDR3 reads CASSTRRLADTYEQYF. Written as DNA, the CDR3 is TGTGCCAGCAGCACCCGCCGACTAGCGGATACCTACGAGCAGTACTTC. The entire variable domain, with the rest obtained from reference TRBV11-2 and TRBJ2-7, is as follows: EAGVAQSPRYKIIEKRQSVAFWCNPISGHATLYWYQQILGQGPKLLIQFQNNGVVDDSQLPKDRFSAERLKGVDSTLKIQPAKLEDSAVYLCASSTRRLADTYEQYFGPGTRLTVT.

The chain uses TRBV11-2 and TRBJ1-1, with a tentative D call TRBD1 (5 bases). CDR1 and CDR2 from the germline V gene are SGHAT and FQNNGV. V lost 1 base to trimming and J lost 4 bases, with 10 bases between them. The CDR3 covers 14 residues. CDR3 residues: CASSLAAGGTEAFF. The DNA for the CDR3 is TGTGCCAGCAGCTTAGCCGCCGGGGGCACTGAAGCTTTCTTT.

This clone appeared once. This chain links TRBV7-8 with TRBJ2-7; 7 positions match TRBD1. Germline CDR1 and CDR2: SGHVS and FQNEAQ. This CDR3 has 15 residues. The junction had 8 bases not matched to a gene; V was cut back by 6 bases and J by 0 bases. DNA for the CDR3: TGTGCCAGCAGATACACAGGGGCCAGCTCCTACGAGCAGTACTTC. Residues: CASRYTGASSYEQYF.

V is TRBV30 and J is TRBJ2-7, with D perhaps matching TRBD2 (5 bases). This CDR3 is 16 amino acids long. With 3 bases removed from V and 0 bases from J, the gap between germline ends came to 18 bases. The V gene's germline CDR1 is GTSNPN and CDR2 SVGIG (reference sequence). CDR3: CAWRLGVNGPSYEQYF. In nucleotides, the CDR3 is TGTGCCTGGAGGTTGGGAGTGAACGGACCCTCCTACGAGCAGTACTTC.